This record looks at one T cell receptor (beta chain) sequence and its context. Its antigen is currently unknown. This entry is derived from a study of beta chain features in type 1 diabetes. General study results and limits: For TCRB rearrangement, an influence of HLA type remained unresolved here. TCRB CDR3s were moderately but significantly shorter in Type 1 diabetes patients in all four CD4+ subsets.

Germline values: CDR1 MGHRA, CDR2 YSYEKL. V lost 0 bases to trimming and J lost 1 base, with 19 bases between them. The CDR3 has 18 amino acids. Based on CD45RO/CCR7/CD25/CD127/CD95/CD27, CD4+ regulatory, stem cell-like memory, naive and central memory cells were sorted. TCRB transcripts that were expressed got sequenced, as all of the isolated RNA had been reverse transcribed. Naive, central memory and regulatory T cell samples came to a mean of approximately 3.3 million reads. Libraries were prepared by immunoSEQ multiplex PCR; TCRdb keeps only in-frame clonotypes and omits some of them. Here the sample spans some 350,000 clones, 8.5% to 10% being singletons.

The V and J genes are TRBV4-1 and TRBJ2-7; TRBD1 might be the D (7 bases). Material: central memory CD4+ T cells from blood. The clonotype was recovered from a man aged 25-45 years with type 1 diabetes. CDR3 sequence: CASSQDDRGGGFSYEQYF. DNA of the CDR3: TGCGCCAGCAGCCAAGATGATCGCGGAGGGGGCTTTTCCTACGAGCAGTACTTC.